The 23 T cell receptor beta chains in this list originate from one sample, sequenced in a study of immune evolution from preneoplasia to lung adenocarcinoma. Clones were read by immunoSEQ multiplex PCR, and TCRdb kept only the in-frame ones, dropping some. In the table there are around 6,000 clones, nearly 70% of which are singletons. The source material was FFPE adjacent normal lung tissue. These receptor sequences come from an older person with lung adenocarcinoma.

Details on this clone: Mismatch with germline at one junction end may stem from a read error. The rearrangement joins TRBV7-7 to TRBJ2-5, with D maybe TRBD1 (6 bases). Germline V gives CDR1 SSHAT, CDR2 FNYEAQ (reference sequence). The CDR3 contains 15 residues. The CDR3 reads CASSQQGSRQETQYF. CDR3 coding DNA: TGTGCTAGCAGTCAACAGGGTTCGAGGCAAGAGACCCAGTACTTC.

By sample share, this clone is medium-sized (0.01 to 0.1%). Distinct nucleotide sequences in the sample also encode this CDR3. V usage is TRBV5-4 and J usage is TRBJ2-3; 7 bases are shared with TRBD2. Germline V lookup: CDR1 SGHNT, CDR2 YYREEE (reference sequence). The CDR3 loop spans 13 amino acids. The V segment lost 4 bases and the J segment 4 bases; nucleotides outside the gene matches: 3. DNA for the CDR3: TGTGCCAGCAGCGGTGGGGGGGCAGATACGCAGTATTTT. Translating it yields CASSGGGADTQYF.

The chain employs TRBV19 and TRBJ1-4; 8 bases are a match to TRBD1. The CDR3 covers 10 residues. Germline values: CDR1 LNHDA, CDR2 SQIVND (reference sequence). V lost 6 bases to trimming and J lost 13 bases; unmatched junction nucleotides: 1. The DNA for the CDR3 is TGTGCCAGTAGCAGGGGGCTACTGTTTTTT. It codes for CASSRGLLFF.

This clone turned up a few times. This sequence joins TRBV5-6 and TRBJ1-4; a weak D match, TRBD1 (5 bases). The CDR3 contains 14 residues. In germline, CDR1 is SGHDT, CDR2 YYEEEE. Between the trimmed V and J ends, which lost 0 bases and 6 bases, there was a span of 9 bases. For the CDR3, the DNA is TGTGCCAGCAGCTTGGCTTGGGGGGATGAAAAACTGTTTTTT. Encoded protein: CASSLAWGDEKLFF.

In its sample, this clone was seen a few times. The chain joins TRBV6-1 to TRBJ1-5; no definite D call. Germline CDR1 is MNHNS and CDR2 is SASEGT. The CDR3 length is 14 residues. V was cut by 6 bases and J by 7 bases, with 16 bases left in between. CDR3 in amino acids: CASRITFEGQPQHF. As DNA, the CDR3 is TGTGCCAGCAGAATTACATTCGAAGGGCAGCCCCAGCATTTT.

The chain links TRBV7-8 to TRBJ1-1, with D perhaps matching TRBD1 (6 bases). The CDR3 loop spans 14 amino acids. Trimming left V 0 bases short and J 7 bases short, with 12 bases between. Germline-derived CDR1 and CDR2 are SGHVS and FQNEAQ. In DNA, the CDR3 is TGTGCCAGCAGCTTAGCGGACAGTTTCCTTGAAGCTTTCTTT. Translating it yields CASSLADSFLEAFF. The entire variable domain, with the rest obtained from reference TRBV7-8 and TRBJ1-1, is as follows: GAGVSQSPRYKVAKRGQDVALRCDPISGHVSLFWYQQALGQGPEFLTYFQNEAQLDKSGLPSDRFFAERPEGSVSTLKIQRTQQEDSAVYLCASSLADSFLEAFFGQGTRLTVV.

The chain combines TRBV7-8 with TRBJ2-7; D may be TRBD1 or TRBD2 (5 bases each). Trimming took 0 bases from V and 2 from J, leaving 5 bases between them. Germline V gene data show CDR1 as SGHVS and CDR2 as FQNEAQ. The CDR3 is made up of 13 amino acids. As DNA, the CDR3 is TGTGCCAGCAGCTTAGCGGGGGCCTACGAGCAGTACTTC. The encoded protein is CASSLAGAYEQYF.

V gene TRBV5-6 combines with J gene TRBJ1-4; TRBD1 aligns across 9 bases. This CDR3 comprises 15 residues. Germline loops: CDR1 SGHDT, CDR2 YYEEEE. V shed 4 bases and J 4 bases; nucleotides not matched to a gene: 5. The CDR3 reads CASSGGTGLNEKLFF. The CDR3 DNA reads TGTGCCAGCAGCGGCGGGACAGGGCTTAATGAAAAACTGTTTTTT.

Only a few counts were recorded for this clone. The rearrangement uses TRBV7-2 and TRBJ2-7; weak D call: TRBD2 (6 bases). Trimming took off 3 bases at V and 5 bases at J, with 11 bases between the two ends. CDR1 and CDR2 (germline): SGHTA, FQGNSA. This CDR3 has 13 amino acids. The CDR3: CASSLSGGDEQYF. The CDR3 coding sequence is TGTGCCAGCAGCTTGAGTGGAGGGGACGAGCAGTACTTC.

The chain uses TRBV6-6 and TRBJ1-6; no reliable D call. Trimming shortened V by 7 bases and J by 6 bases, and 13 bases separated the two germline ends. From germline, CDR1 is MNHNY and CDR2 SVGAGI (reference sequence). CDR3 size: 14 residues. CDR3 DNA sequence: TGTGCCAGCACCAGTCGGGCAGTTAATTCACCCCTCCACTTT. It yields the protein CASTSRAVNSPLHF.

The chain combines TRBV7-9 with TRBJ1-2; a possible D gene is TRBD1 (5 bases). This CDR3 is built from 13 residues. Between the trimmed V and J ends, which lost 3 bases and 7 bases, there was a span of 12 bases. The germline V gene encodes CDR1 SEHNR and CDR2 FQNEAQ (reference sequence). The CDR3, as DNA: TGTGCCAGCAGCTTTCCAGGGTTCCGTGGCTACACCTTC. This translates into CASSFPGFRGYTF.

This clone occurred once. This rearrangement joins TRBV4-3 to TRBJ2-7; TRBD2 is a possible D gene (5 bases). Germline V CDR1 and CDR2: LGHNA, YSLEER. The CDR3 is 15 residues long. V dropped 0 bases and J dropped 2 bases, with 11 bases sitting between them. CDR3 DNA: TGCGCCAGCAGCCAAGACCGGACTGGCCCCTACGAGCAGTACTTC. Its translation: CASSQDRTGPYEQYF.

This chain links TRBV6-6 with TRBJ2-7, with 8 bases lining up with TRBD1. J lost 3 bases, V lost 7 bases, and 5 bases had no gene match. The germline V gene encodes CDR1 MNHNY and CDR2 SVGAGI (reference sequence). The CDR3 loop spans 13 amino acids. For the CDR3, the DNA is TGTGCCAGCAAGGGACAGGATAACTACGAGCAGTACTTC. Protein: CASKGQDNYEQYF.

In its sample, this clone is large. The rearrangement joins TRBV18 to TRBJ2-3; no firm D call. The ends were cut back, 5 bases at V and 6 bases at J, with 9 bases in the middle. Germline V CDR1 and CDR2: KGHSH, LQKENI. This CDR3 spans 12 amino acids. This CDR3 reads CASSTTADTQYF. The CDR3 DNA reads TGTGCCAGCTCAACTACGGCCGATACGCAGTATTTT.

This clone is large (0.1 to 1%) in the sample. The chain is built from TRBV29-1 and TRBJ2-3; 12 bases match TRBD1. V dropped 7 bases and J dropped 1; count of bases not matched to a gene: 6. Germline CDR1 is SQVTM and CDR2 is ANQGSEA. This CDR3 is built from 15 residues. Here the CDR3 reads CSAGTGGEGTDTQYF. CDR3 in DNA: TGCAGCGCCGGGACAGGGGGCGAGGGCACAGATACGCAGTATTTT.

This clone was observed a handful of times. V and J are TRBV15 and TRBJ1-4, with D uncertain. The CDR3 contains 15 residues. Trimming removed 0 bases at V and 11 bases at J, with 16 bases between. CDR1 is LNHNV, CDR2 YYDKDF, per germline (reference sequence). CDR3 coding DNA: TGTGCCACCAGCAGAGATTACCCCCCCGAAAATAAACTGTTTTTT. Protein: CATSRDYPPENKLFF.

This rearrangement joins TRBV4-2 to TRBJ2-7; 9 nucleotides agree with TRBD2. This CDR3 has 17 residues. Germline CDR1 reads LGHNA; CDR2 reads YNFKEQ. J gave up 3 bases and V 1 base, and 10 bases lay outside the gene matches. Here the CDR3 DNA reads TGTGCCAGCAGCCAAGCATCGGCGGGGGGGCTTGACTACGAGCAGTACTTC. Its protein is CASSQASAGGLDYEQYF.

By proportion, this clone is medium-sized (0.01 to 0.1%). This rearrangement joins TRBV11-2 to TRBJ2-7, with D unresolved. V lost 5 bases and J lost 5, with 7 bases in between. Germline-derived CDR1 and CDR2 are SGHAT and FQNNGV. CDR3 length: 11 residues. The CDR3 DNA sequence: TGTGCCAGCAGCCACCAAGACGAGCAGTACTTC. Translated: CASSHQDEQYF.

The rearrangement links TRBV19 to TRBJ1-5; D not resolved. The length of the CDR3 is 13 residues. Per the germline V gene, CDR1 is LNHDA and CDR2 is SQIVND (reference sequence). V was pared by 6 bases and J by 5 bases, with 11 bases between. The DNA for the CDR3 is TGTGCCAGTAGCCAGGACCAGGATCAGCCCCAGCATTTT. It yields the protein CASSQDQDQPQHF.

This clone was found once. The chain recombines TRBV30 with TRBJ2-3, with 13 positions matching TRBD2. V trimming: 3 bases; J trimming: 7 bases; junction bases outside the gene matches: 4. The CDR3 has 14 amino acids. CDR1 GTSNPN and CDR2 SVGIG come from the germline V gene (reference sequence). This chain's CDR3 is CAWSAGLAGNTQYF. The CDR3 coding sequence is TGTGCCTGGAGCGCGGGACTAGCGGGGAATACGCAGTATTTT.

This chain connects TRBV6-5 to TRBJ1-1; no firm D call. CDR1 and CDR2 (germline): MNHEY, SVGAGI. The CDR3 consists of 14 residues. The V and J ends lost 2 bases and 0 bases respectively, with 7 bases between them. The CDR3 region has the DNA TGTGCCAGCAGTTACGACGGAATGAACACTGAAGCTTTCTTT. It specifies CASSYDGMNTEAFF.

The V gene is TRBV29-1, the J gene TRBJ1-1, with 9 bases identical to TRBD1. The CDR3 runs 11 residues. The germline V gene encodes CDR1 SQVTM and CDR2 ANQGSEA. V shed 3 bases and J 11 bases; nucleotides not matched to a gene: 4. CDR3 sequence reads: CSVDRDRAAFF. The CDR3, as DNA: TGCAGCGTTGACCGGGACAGGGCTGCTTTCTTT.

The chain's CDR3 is CASTERVTGTTMNTEAFF. As DNA, the CDR3 is TGTGCCAGCACCGAGAGGGTTACAGGCACTACCATGAACACTGAAGCTTTCTTT. The chain uses TRBV6-4 and TRBJ1-1; tentatively, D is TRBD1 (5 bases). This CDR3 has 18 amino acids. Germline CDR1 reads MRHNA; CDR2 reads SNTAGT. V lost 7 bases and J lost 0, with 24 bases in between.